The 7 T cell receptor beta chains given below trace back to one sample, sequenced in a study of blood T cell repertoires in COVID-19 (dated by TCRdb to 2018 to 2020). The method behind the library was the immunoSEQ multiplex PCR assay. TCRdb retrieved this table from immuneACCESS and kept in-frame rearrangements only. Not all clones are present; in checked studies, unresolved V genes account for under half, and no reason is known for the remainder. The sample table lists under 250,000 clones, approximately 89% of them with a count of one. 1.5% to 2% of the sample lies in the top ten. Sequenced material: peripheral blood. The receptors here all came from a woman aged 55-75 years who had recovered from COVID-19.

The V gene is TRBV27, the J gene TRBJ1-2, with 8 bases fitting TRBD1. Losses at the gene ends were 2 bases for V and 9 bases for J; bases not matched to a gene: 11. The germline CDR1 and CDR2 sequences are MNHEY and SMNVEV (reference sequence). This CDR3 is 15 amino acids long. The chain's CDR3 is CASSLLAGGLTSYTF. The CDR3 nucleotides read TGTGCCAGCAGTTTACTGGCAGGGGGCCTAACAAGCTACACCTTC.

This clone was seen just once. The rearrangement joins TRBV28 to TRBJ2-7; D possibly corresponds to TRBD2 (6 bases). The CDR3 covers 14 residues. The germline gives CDR1 MDHEN, CDR2 SYDVKM. The V end lost 8 bases, the J end lost 1 base, and 15 bases lay between the germline ends. The CDR3 loop reads CASAVGLASYEQYF. The CDR3 DNA reads as TGTGCCAGCGCTGTGGGACTCGCATCCTACGAGCAGTACTTC.

This chain uses TRBV5-1 with TRBJ2-3, with D perhaps matching TRBD1 (6 bases). Germline-derived CDR1 and CDR2 are SGHRS and YFSETQ. V was shortened by 2 bases and J by 3 bases, with 19 bases between the two germline ends. The CDR3 contains 17 residues. CDR3 amino acids: CASSFGLNVGATDTQYF. The DNA of the CDR3 is TGCGCCAGCAGCTTTGGGTTGAATGTGGGGGCGACAGATACGCAGTATTTT.

This clone was observed once. The CDR3 region has the DNA TGTGCCAGTAGTATGGAGGGGCACCAAGAGACCCAGTACTTC. Translating gives CASSMEGHQETQYF. V usage is TRBV19 and J usage is TRBJ2-5; a weak D match, TRBD2 (6 bases). The CDR3 totals 14 residues. Germline V CDR1 and CDR2: LNHDA, SQIVND (reference sequence). Trimming took 3 bases from V and 0 from J, leaving 8 bases between them.

The rearrangement joins TRBV6-5 to TRBJ1-5; perhaps TRBD1 as D (5 bases). Trimming stripped 6 bases from V and 5 bases from J, with 8 bases between. Per germline, CDR1 MNHEY and CDR2 SVGAGI. This CDR3 contains 12 residues. The CDR3 sequence is CASRAGYQPQHF. In DNA, the CDR3 is TGTGCCAGCAGGGCAGGGTATCAGCCCCAGCATTTT.

V gene TRBV7-2 combines with J gene TRBJ2-1; a possible D gene is TRBD1 (5 bases). CDR1 is SGHTA, CDR2 FQGNSA, per germline. Between the trimmed V and J ends, which lost 1 base and 4 bases, there was a span of 8 bases. This CDR3 is built from 14 residues. CDR3 residues: CASSLGQSYNEQFF. The DNA for the CDR3 is TGTGCCAGCAGCTTAGGACAGTCTTACAATGAGCAGTTCTTC.

This clone was found many times. The chain uses TRBV7-2 and TRBJ2-1; D is undetermined. CDR3 length equals 16 residues. V gave up 5 bases and J gave up 0 bases, with 14 bases separating them. In germline, CDR1 is SGHTA, CDR2 FQGNSA. The CDR3 DNA reads TGTGCCAGCAGCCCGGCGGCGGCGAGCTCCTACAATGAGCAGTTCTTC. Its translation: CASSPAAASSYNEQFF.